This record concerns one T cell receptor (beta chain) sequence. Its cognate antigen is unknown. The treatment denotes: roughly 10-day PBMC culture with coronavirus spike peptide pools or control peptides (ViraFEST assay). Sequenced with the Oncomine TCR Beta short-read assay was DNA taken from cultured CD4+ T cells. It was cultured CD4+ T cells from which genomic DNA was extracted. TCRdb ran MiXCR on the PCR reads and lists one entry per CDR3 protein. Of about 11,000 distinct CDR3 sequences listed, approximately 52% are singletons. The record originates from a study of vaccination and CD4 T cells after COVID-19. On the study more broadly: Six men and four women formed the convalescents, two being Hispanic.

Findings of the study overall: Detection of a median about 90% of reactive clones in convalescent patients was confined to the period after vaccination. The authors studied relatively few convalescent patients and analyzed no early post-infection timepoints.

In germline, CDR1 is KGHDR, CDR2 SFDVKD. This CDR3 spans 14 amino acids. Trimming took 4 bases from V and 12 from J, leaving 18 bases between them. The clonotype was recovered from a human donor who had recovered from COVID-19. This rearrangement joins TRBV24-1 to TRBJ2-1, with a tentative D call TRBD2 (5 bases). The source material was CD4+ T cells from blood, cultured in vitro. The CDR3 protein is CATSDSVVGARQFF. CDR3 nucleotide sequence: TGTGCCACCAGTGACTCGGTGGTGGGAGCTCGGCAGTTCTTC.